The 21 T cell receptor beta chains below all came from one sample that was sequenced in a study of blood T cell repertoires in COVID-19. Data came from immunoSEQ multiplex PCR; TCRdb stores just in-frame clones and leaves some out. The sample records roughly 150,000 clones, approximately 89% being singletons. The source material was peripheral blood. These receptors came from a human donor in a cohort sampled during active COVID-19.

This chain connects TRBV7-9 to TRBJ2-2, with a tentative D call TRBD1 (5 bases). The CDR3 totals 15 residues. The germline V and J ends were trimmed by 3 bases and 4 bases, with 12 bases remaining between them. Germline V CDR1 and CDR2: SEHNR, FQNEAQ (reference sequence). CDR3 nucleotide sequence: TGTGCCAGCAGCTTCCCGACAGTAGGCACCGGGGAGCTGTTTTTT. Translating it yields CASSFPTVGTGELFF.

The rearrangement uses TRBV7-2 and TRBJ2-3; 8 bases map to TRBD1. CDR3 length: 15 amino acids. From germline, CDR1 is SGHTA and CDR2 FQGNSA. Germline trimming cut 5 bases from V and 4 bases from J; bases unmatched to any gene: 8. The CDR3 spells CASSRRQGQADTQYF. CDR3 sequence (DNA): TGTGCCAGCAGCCGTCGACAGGGGCAGGCAGATACGCAGTATTTT.

This chain joins TRBV15 and TRBJ2-7, with 8 nucleotides matching TRBD1. CDR3 length equals 14 residues. J was trimmed by 3 bases and V by 5 bases; bases with no gene match: 6. Germline assignment: CDR1 LNHNV and CDR2 YYDKDF (reference sequence). The CDR3 here is CATSVNRGNYEQYF. In DNA form, the CDR3 reads TGTGCCACCAGCGTCAACAGGGGGAACTACGAGCAGTACTTC.

V and J are TRBV7-9 and TRBJ2-7; no definite D call. This CDR3 has 12 amino acids. Trimming took off 5 bases at V and 4 bases at J, with 9 bases between the two ends. Germline V lookup: CDR1 SEHNR, CDR2 FQNEAQ (reference sequence). This CDR3 is CASSAPRYEQYF. The DNA of the CDR3 is TGTGCCAGCAGCGCCCCCCGGTACGAGCAGTACTTC.

The chain recombines TRBV2 with TRBJ2-7; 14 bases align to TRBD2. V lost 6 bases, J lost 0 bases, and 10 bases stayed unmatched. In germline, CDR1 is SNHLY, CDR2 FYNNEI. The CDR3 has 18 amino acids. The DNA of the CDR3 is TGTGCCAGCAGGGGACTAGCGGGGGCCCTCTTGAGCTCCTACGAGCAGTACTTC. This sequence encodes CASRGLAGALLSSYEQYF.

This chain connects TRBV9 to TRBJ2-7; 8 bases align to TRBD1. With V trimmed by 3 bases and J by 5 bases, 4 bases remained unmatched. The CDR3 sequence is 13 residues long. CDR1 and CDR2 (germline): SGDLS, YYNGEE. The CDR3 spells CASSEDRVNEQYF. In nucleotides, the CDR3 is TGTGCCAGCAGCGAGGACAGGGTCAACGAGCAGTACTTC.

The table lists this clone with a count of one. The CDR3 DNA is TGTGCCAGCATCGCAGGGTCCTACAATGAGCAGTTCTTC. Translated: CASIAGSYNEQFF. The chain joins TRBV6-6 to TRBJ2-1; possible D gene TRBD1, 5 bases. Trimming removed 7 bases at V and 1 base at J, with 8 bases between. This CDR3 comprises 13 residues. Per the germline V gene, CDR1 is MNHNY and CDR2 is SVGAGI (reference sequence).

This clone was observed a single time. This rearrangement joins TRBV7-9 to TRBJ2-5, with TRBD2 identical over 9 bases. The CDR3 totals 15 residues. Germline trimming cut 5 bases from V and 5 bases from J; bases unmatched to any gene: 9. Germline loops: CDR1 SEHNR, CDR2 FQNEAQ (reference sequence). CDR3 nucleotide sequence: TGTGCCAGCAGCCCTCGGCAGCGGGAGGTCGAGACCCAGTACTTC. Its translation is CASSPRQREVETQYF.

This chain uses TRBV7-2 with TRBJ2-2; tentative D call: TRBD2 (5 bases). Trimming took off 3 bases at V and 4 bases at J, with 9 bases between the two ends. The CDR3 is 14 amino acids. In germline, CDR1 is SGHTA, CDR2 FQGNSA. This CDR3 reads CASSFLASTGELFF. CDR3 bases: TGTGCCAGCAGCTTTTTAGCGAGCACCGGGGAGCTGTTTTTT.

The gene calls are TRBV2 and TRBJ1-2; D perhaps matches TRBD1 (5 bases). The CDR3 totals 13 residues. CDR1 and CDR2 from the germline V gene are SNHLY and FYNNEI. V dropped 5 bases and J dropped 5 bases, with 12 bases sitting between them. The CDR3, as DNA: TGTGCCAGCAGTACCGACAGACCTTATGGCTACACCTTC. Translating gives CASSTDRPYGYTF.

This rearrangement joins TRBV7-6 to TRBJ2-5; D remains ambiguous. V was pared by 6 bases and J by 6 bases, with 17 bases between. CDR3 size: 14 residues. Per germline, CDR1 SGHVS and CDR2 FNYEAQ. The CDR3 loop reads CASSRRLAPQTQYF. CDR3 DNA: TGTGCCAGCAGTCGCCGACTGGCACCCCAGACCCAGTACTTC.

The J gene is TRBJ2-2, the V gene TRBV27; D uncertain. Trimming took 1 base from V and 5 from J, leaving 8 bases between them. The CDR3 length is 14 residues. The V gene's germline CDR1 is MNHEY and CDR2 SMNVEV (reference sequence). The CDR3 loop reads CASSLLPRTGELFF. CDR3 nucleotide sequence: TGTGCCAGCAGTTTATTGCCCAGGACCGGGGAGCTGTTTTTT.

This clone was seen more than once but under ten times. V is TRBV2 and J is TRBJ1-3, with 9 bases identical to TRBD1. V dropped 7 bases and J dropped 0; count of bases not matched to a gene: 19. Looked up from germline, CDR1 is SNHLY and CDR2 is FYNNEI. The CDR3 has 20 amino acids. The CDR3 coding sequence is TGTGCCAGCATCGTCCGAGGGGACAGGGTGCCCTTCCTCTCTGGAAACACCATATATTTT. This codes for CASIVRGDRVPFLSGNTIYF.

The chain links TRBV3-1 (or the pseudogene TRBV3-2) to TRBJ2-7; 7 bases match TRBD2. The V gene's germline CDR1 is LGHDT and CDR2 YNNKEL (reference sequence). The CDR3 loop spans 12 amino acids. The junction had 5 bases not matched to a gene; V was cut back by 6 bases and J by 6 bases. As DNA, the CDR3 is TGTGCCAGCAGTCCCTGGGGGGGCGAGCAGTACTTC. Its protein product is CASSPWGGEQYF.

This clone was seen only a few times. The CDR3 bases are TGCAGTGCCCCAGGAGCTTTCTTT. It is translated as CSAPGAFF. V usage is TRBV20-1 and J usage is TRBJ1-1; D remains ambiguous. Trimming shortened V by 6 bases and J by 10 bases, and 6 bases separated the two germline ends. The CDR3 length is 8 residues. The germline gives CDR1 DFQATT, CDR2 SNEGSKA (reference sequence).

V is TRBV6-2 or TRBV6-3 and J is TRBJ1-3; the D gene is possibly TRBD1 (5 bases). Per the germline V gene, CDR1 is MNHEY and CDR2 is SVGEGT. With 2 bases removed from V and 8 bases from J, the gap between germline ends came to 16 bases. This CDR3 contains 15 residues. DNA for the CDR3: TGTGCCAGCAGTTACCAGGGATTCTCATCGGACACCATATATTTT. Translated: CASSYQGFSSDTIYF.

This rearrangement joins TRBV20-1 to TRBJ1-6; D is ambiguous. Germline lookup yields CDR1 DFQATT and CDR2 SNEGSKA (reference sequence). The CDR3 totals 10 residues. Here the CDR3 reads CSPGDSPLHF. The CDR3 region has the DNA TGCAGCCCCGGGGATTCACCCCTCCACTTT.

A single count supports this clone. For the CDR3, the DNA is TGTGCCAGCAGCCCTTCGAGCGGGGGATACGAGCAGTACTTC. Translated: CASSPSSGGYEQYF. The chain has TRBV7-2 and TRBJ2-7, with 8 bases that match TRBD2. CDR1 and CDR2 (germline): SGHTA, FQGNSA. The V and J ends lost 5 bases and 4 bases, in that order; junction bases with no gene match: 7. The CDR3 consists of 14 residues.

This clone was recorded a few times. The V and J genes are TRBV7-3 and TRBJ2-1; 11 bases map to TRBD1. The CDR3 length is 15 residues. The junction had 2 bases not matched to a gene; V was cut back by 1 base and J by 6 bases. CDR1 and CDR2 (germline): SGHTA, FQGTGA. The CDR3 DNA sequence: TGTGCCAGCAGCTTAATGGGGACAGGGGGCAATGAGCAGTTCTTC. Its translation: CASSLMGTGGNEQFF.

In this sample, this clone turned up a few times. The CDR3, as DNA: TGTGCCTGGAGTGTAGGGGGCTGGAATCAGCCCCAGCATTTT. Translated: CAWSVGGWNQPQHF. The chain links TRBV30 to TRBJ1-5; 7 bases are a match to TRBD1. The CDR3 extends over 14 amino acids. Germline CDR1 and CDR2: GTSNPN and SVGIG (reference sequence). V shed 0 bases, J shed 4 bases, and the junction held 3 bases outside the gene matches.

The chain couples TRBV11-1 to TRBJ2-5, with D possibly TRBD1 on 5 matching bases. V lost 1 base to trimming and J lost 5 bases, with 8 bases between them. The CDR3 contains 13 residues. CDR1 is SGHAT and CDR2 is FQDESV in the germline V gene (reference sequence). CDR3 residues: CASSLGGRETQYF. As DNA, the CDR3 is TGTGCCAGCAGCTTAGGGGGCCGGGAGACCCAGTACTTC.